This TCR beta chain was found in a study of cytomegalovirus exposure and HLA in healthy donors. The PCR used 60 Vbeta and 13 Jbeta primers. The table came from immunoSEQ multiplex PCR; TCRdb's copy has only in-frame clones and leaves some out. The data hold around 120,000 clones, with approximately 79% observed a single time. CDR3 length equals 12 residues. Per the germline V gene, CDR1 is SNHLY and CDR2 is FYNNEI. The V gene lost 6 bases and the J gene lost 6 bases, with 11 bases spanning the gap. The sequence was collected from a woman aged 40 to 50 in good health and CMV-seronegative. V gene TRBV2 combines with J gene TRBJ2-5, with D possibly matching TRBD2 (6 bases). The specimen was PBMCs. The CDR3 nucleotides read TGTGCCAGCAGCGGGGAGGCGAAGACCCAGTACTTC. Translation gives CASSGEAKTQYF.